Below are 29 T cell receptor beta chains sequenced from a single sample in a study of T cell changes during pregnancy in multiple sclerosis. The assay was immunoSEQ multiplex PCR, and TCRdb's table has in-frame clones only and misses some. The repertoire holds tens of thousands of clones, with 86% as singletons. The source was CD8+ T cells from peripheral blood mononuclear cells, collected in the first trimester of pregnancy. These receptors all come from a female donor in good health, enrolled as a control in a pregnancy study.

This clone appeared a few times. J is TRBJ2-1 and V is TRBV6-4, with TRBD1 identical over 9 bases. J gave up 6 bases and V 2 bases, and 5 bases lay outside the gene matches. The germline gives CDR1 MRHNA, CDR2 SNTAGT. The CDR3 totals 15 residues. The CDR3 reads CASSDGADRGNEQFF. CDR3 bases: TGTGCCAGCAGTGACGGTGCGGACAGGGGCAATGAGCAGTTCTTC.

This CDR3 reads CASSYTGANEKLFF. As DNA, the CDR3 is TGTGCCAGCAGCTACACAGGGGCTAATGAAAAACTGTTTTTT. The chain is built from TRBV27 and TRBJ1-4; the match to TRBD1 covers 7 bases. The CDR3 length is 14 residues. V trimming: 6 bases; J trimming: 3 bases; junction bases outside the gene matches: 4. Germline V gives CDR1 MNHEY, CDR2 SMNVEV (reference sequence).

The V and J genes are TRBV6-4 and TRBJ2-1, with 12 bases identical to TRBD2. J lost 7 bases, V lost 4 bases, and 5 bases had no gene match. This CDR3 has 15 amino acids. Germline CDR1 MRHNA, CDR2 SNTAGT. The CDR3 reads CASSAELAGGNEQFF. The DNA for the CDR3 is TGTGCCAGCAGTGCGGAACTAGCGGGGGGTAATGAGCAGTTCTTC.

Comments on this clone: At one end the junction does not follow the germline gene, possibly because of a read error. The chain carries TRBV11-2 and TRBJ2-7; the match to TRBD1 covers 7 bases. The CDR3 sequence is 14 residues long. Germline V lookup: CDR1 SGHAT, CDR2 FQNNGV. In DNA form, the CDR3 reads TGTGCCAGCAGCTTCCCCGGGACAGTCTACGAGCAGCACTTC. Translated, it gives CASSFPGTVYEQHF.

The rearrangement joins TRBV5-6 to TRBJ1-4; the match to TRBD1 covers 9 bases. Germline V CDR1 and CDR2: SGHDT, YYEEEE. Germline trimming cut 4 bases from V and 5 bases from J; bases unmatched to any gene: 12. The CDR3 runs to 17 residues. CDR3 nucleotides: TGTGCCAGCAGCACCGCCGGACAGGGGCTCATCAATGAAAAACTGTTTTTT. It is translated as CASSTAGQGLINEKLFF.

The chain links TRBV5-6 to TRBJ2-7, with 9 bases identical to TRBD1. The V gene's germline CDR1 is SGHDT and CDR2 YYEEEE. Unmatched junction bases numbered 10, after V lost 4 bases and J lost 5 bases. The CDR3 totals 15 residues. The CDR3 protein is CASSQAGTGIHEQYF. The CDR3 DNA sequence: TGTGCCAGCAGCCAAGCCGGGACAGGGATCCACGAGCAGTACTTC.

This chain connects TRBV4-2 to TRBJ2-7; possibly TRBD2 for D (5 bases). In germline, CDR1 is LGHNA, CDR2 YNFKEQ. The CDR3 has 15 amino acids. Trimming took off 0 bases at V and 3 bases at J, with 12 bases between the two ends. CDR3 sequence (DNA): TGTGCCAGCAGCCAAGATCTCAGCGGCGACTACGAGCAGTACTTC. Its translation is CASSQDLSGDYEQYF.

The CDR3 nucleotides read TGTGCCAGCAGGGCGGAGGGTGGGGAGGCAGATACGCAGTATTTT. Amino acid sequence: CASRAEGGEADTQYF. This chain uses TRBV7-9 with TRBJ2-3; perhaps TRBD2 as D (6 bases). The V gene's germline CDR1 is SEHNR and CDR2 FQNEAQ (reference sequence). The CDR3 has 15 amino acids. V was pared by 6 bases and J by 4 bases, with 17 bases between.

This clone was seen just once. The chain joins TRBV19 to TRBJ2-5; tentative D call: TRBD1 (6 bases). V lost 8 bases, J lost 5 bases, and 12 bases lay in between. This CDR3 region has 12 residues. Germline V gene sequence: CDR1 LNHDA, CDR2 SQIVND (reference sequence). The CDR3 region has the DNA TGTGCCAGTGGCACAGGGCCGGAGACCCAGTACTTC. Its translation: CASGTGPETQYF.

This clone was detected a few times. The gene calls are TRBV28 and TRBJ1-1, with D unclear. CDR1 is MDHEN, CDR2 SYDVKM, per germline. The CDR3 totals 14 residues. Trimming took off 2 bases at V and 0 bases at J, with 7 bases between the two ends. CDR3 in amino acids: CASSLHSMNTEAFF. CDR3 DNA: TGTGCCAGCAGTTTACACAGTATGAACACTGAAGCTTTCTTT.

The chain couples TRBV13 to TRBJ2-1, with D perhaps TRBD1 (6 bases). This CDR3 comprises 15 residues. From germline, CDR1 is PRHDT and CDR2 FYEKMQ (reference sequence). The V end was cut by 1 base, the J end by 13 bases, with 20 bases between. For the CDR3, the DNA is TGTGCCAGCAGCTTAGAACAGGGTGGTTCCCTCCTTCAGTTCTTC. Amino acids: CASSLEQGGSLLQFF.

The count of this clone is one. The gene calls are TRBV7-9 and TRBJ2-2, with 10 bases identical to TRBD1. Germline CDR1 SEHNR, CDR2 FQNEAQ (reference sequence). Trimming removed 4 bases from V and 3 bases from J; junction bases left unmatched: 5. The CDR3 consists of 16 residues. CDR3 loop: CASSSPGTGDTGELFF. The CDR3 DNA follows: TGTGCCAGCAGCTCGCCAGGGACAGGGGACACCGGGGAGCTGTTTTTT.

The CDR3 coding sequence is TGTGCCAGCAGTCTTAGCGGGGGGGCGACGAATGAGCAGTTCTTC. Encoded protein: CASSLSGGATNEQFF. The rearrangement joins TRBV28 to TRBJ2-1; 11 bases fit TRBD2. The V segment lost 5 bases and the J segment 7 bases; nucleotides outside the gene matches: 7. Germline loops: CDR1 MDHEN, CDR2 SYDVKM. The CDR3 is 15 amino acids.

V and J are TRBV28 and TRBJ1-1, with D uncertain. The CDR3 runs 13 residues. Germline assignment: CDR1 MDHEN and CDR2 SYDVKM. Trimming cost V 3 bases and J 3 bases, with 8 bases left between them. CDR3: CASSLAVYTEAFF. DNA for the CDR3: TGTGCCAGCAGTTTGGCAGTCTACACTGAAGCTTTCTTT.

The V gene is TRBV9, the J gene TRBJ2-1, with D possibly being TRBD1 (5 bases). This CDR3 is built from 14 residues. The V end lost 7 bases, the J end lost 7 bases, and 18 bases lay between the germline ends. CDR1 and CDR2 from the germline V gene are SGDLS and YYNGEE. CDR3 residues: CASDQGPFVNEQFF. CDR3 nucleotide sequence: TGTGCCAGCGACCAGGGTCCCTTCGTTAATGAGCAGTTCTTC.

Details on this clone: The junction departs from the called germline gene at one end, perhaps through a read error. The chain recombines TRBV13 with TRBJ2-7, with D unresolved. This CDR3 is built from 13 residues. The germline gives CDR1 PRHDT, CDR2 FYEKMQ (reference sequence). The CDR3 reads CASSLGRSYEQYF. The DNA of the CDR3 is TGTGCCAGCAGCCTAGGTCGCTCCTACGAGCAGTACTTC.

This rearrangement joins TRBV5-4 to TRBJ1-3, with TRBD1 as a possible D gene (6 bases). Germline CDR1 SGHNT, CDR2 YYREEE (reference sequence). V lost 4 bases, J lost 4 bases, and 12 bases lay in between. This CDR3 spans 14 amino acids. CDR3 sequence (DNA): TGTGCCAGCAGCCTACAGGGCTCGGGAAACACCATATATTTT. It codes for CASSLQGSGNTIYF.

The chain has TRBV28 and TRBJ2-2; D unresolved. Trimming shortened V by 3 bases and J by 0 bases, and 8 bases separated the two germline ends. There are 15 residues in the CDR3. CDR1 and CDR2 (germline): MDHEN, SYDVKM. DNA for the CDR3: TGTGCCAGCAGTTTGGGCAGTACGAACACCGGGGAGCTGTTTTTT. It is translated as CASSLGSTNTGELFF.

The CDR3 nucleotides read TGTGCCAGCGGCGCCGGGACTAGCGGATACAATGAGCAGTTCTTC. This sequence encodes CASGAGTSGYNEQFF. This chain connects TRBV27 to TRBJ2-1; 11 bases are shared with TRBD2. The germline CDR1 and CDR2 sequences are MNHEY and SMNVEV (reference sequence). The CDR3 consists of 15 residues. V dropped 8 bases and J dropped 4; count of bases not matched to a gene: 7.

This chain connects TRBV5-1 to TRBJ1-1, with 9 bases lining up with TRBD1. CDR1 and CDR2 from the germline V gene are SGHRS and YFSETQ. Trimming at V came to 2 bases and at J to 9 bases, leaving 11 bases not matched to a gene. The CDR3 totals 15 residues. The CDR3 sequence: CASSLNTGTGKQAFF. CDR3 DNA: TGCGCCAGCAGCTTAAATACCGGGACAGGGAAACAAGCTTTCTTT.

The chain employs TRBV4-3 and TRBJ2-1; D is perhaps TRBD2 (5 bases). The CDR3 has 16 amino acids. CDR1 is LGHNA and CDR2 is YSLEER in the germline V gene. Trimming pared 0 bases from V and 4 bases from J, leaving 13 bases between. The CDR3 sequence is CASSQEIAGGYNEQFF. In nucleotides, the CDR3 is TGCGCCAGCAGCCAAGAGATCGCGGGCGGATACAATGAGCAGTTCTTC.

The gene calls are TRBV5-1 and TRBJ1-1; TRBD1 matches 7 bases. V was pared by 1 base and J by 5 bases, with 2 bases of the junction left unmatched. The CDR3 extends over 13 amino acids. In germline, CDR1 is SGHRS, CDR2 YFSETQ. CDR3 coding DNA: TGCGCCAGCAGCTTGACAGGGGCGACTGAAGCTTTCTTT. It specifies CASSLTGATEAFF. The full variable domain, its missing parts supplied by reference TRBV5-1 and TRBJ1-1, is KAGVTQTPRYLIKTRGQQVTLSCSPISGHRSVSWYQQTPGQGLQFLFEYFSETQRNKGNFPGRFSGRQFSNSRSEMNVSTLELGDSALYLCASSLTGATEAFFGQGTRLTVV.

The chain has TRBV7-2 and TRBJ2-7; 10 bases match TRBD2. The CDR3 covers 16 residues. Germline trimming cut 5 bases from V and 0 bases from J; bases unmatched to any gene: 7. The germline gives CDR1 SGHTA, CDR2 FQGNSA. The CDR3 sequence: CASSQSGLASSYEQYF. The DNA for the CDR3 is TGTGCCAGCAGCCAATCGGGACTAGCGAGCTCCTACGAGCAGTACTTC.

The chain uses TRBV13 and TRBJ2-1; 12 nucleotides align to TRBD2. In germline, CDR1 is PRHDT, CDR2 FYEKMQ (reference sequence). This CDR3 region has 16 residues. V lost 5 bases, J lost 4 bases, and 6 bases stayed unmatched. The CDR3 region has the DNA TGTGCCAGCAGCGCCCGGACTAGCGGGGTTTACAATGAGCAGTTCTTC. It codes for CASSARTSGVYNEQFF.

This sequence joins TRBV19 and TRBJ1-1; D may be TRBD1 (5 bases). The CDR3 runs to 14 residues. Germline V lookup: CDR1 LNHDA, CDR2 SQIVND (reference sequence). Trimming shortened V by 2 bases and J by 5 bases, and 12 bases separated the two germline ends. The CDR3 bases are TGTGCCAGTAGTATAATGGGGCGTGGGACTGAAGCTTTCTTT. It specifies CASSIMGRGTEAFF.

This rearrangement joins TRBV28 to TRBJ2-5; 13 bases map to TRBD2. The CDR3 totals 18 residues. Losses at the gene ends were 4 bases for V and 0 bases for J; bases not matched to a gene: 8. The germline gives CDR1 MDHEN, CDR2 SYDVKM. DNA of the CDR3: TGTGCCAGCAGTTACCCCCTCGGGACTAGCGGGGACCAAGAGACCCAGTACTTC. This encodes CASSYPLGTSGDQETQYF.

On this clone: Since a far larger clone is one base different, this is likely a read error. The J gene is TRBJ2-1, the V gene TRBV7-9; a possible D gene is TRBD2 (5 bases). The CDR3 sequence is 12 residues long. Trimming stripped 3 bases from V and 5 bases from J, with 5 bases between. Germline V lookup: CDR1 SEHNR, CDR2 FQNEAQ (reference sequence). This chain's CDR3 is CASSFGDNEQFF. The CDR3, as DNA: TGTGCCAGCAGCTTCGGGGACAATGAGCAGTTCTTC.

The rearrangement links TRBV4-2 to TRBJ1-6; the match to TRBD1 covers 9 bases. The V gene's germline CDR1 is LGHNA and CDR2 YNFKEQ. The CDR3 loop spans 13 amino acids. V lost 6 bases to trimming and J lost 8 bases; unmatched junction nucleotides: 2. CDR3 nucleotides: TGTGCCAGCAGTACAGGGGGCGATTCACCCCTCCACTTT. Its protein product is CASSTGGDSPLHF.

As regards this clone: At the DNA level, this CDR3 is encoded by other sequences in the same sample as well. The V and J genes are TRBV11-2 and TRBJ2-1; D remains unclear. The V gene lost 1 base and the J gene lost 7 bases, with 5 bases spanning the gap. The CDR3 totals 12 residues. In germline, CDR1 is SGHAT, CDR2 FQNNGV. The CDR3 region has the DNA TGTGCCAGCAGCTTAGCCCGGAATGAGCAGTTCTTC. Translation: CASSLARNEQFF.